These 14 T cell receptor beta chains originate from one sample sequenced in a study of early T cells in non-severe SARS-CoV-2 infection. TCRdb processed the 5' RACE reads anew with MiXCR; each CDR3 protein has one entry. The data contain approximately 97,000 distinct CDR3 sequences, roughly 9.6% of them seen just once; the ten biggest clones take up less than 5.5%. This material consisted of whole blood, taken at baseline. Source of these receptors: an adult who was a healthcare worker with PCR-confirmed SARS-CoV-2 infection or an uninfected control (not recorded which).

This clonotype occurred many times. This chain uses TRBV10-3 with TRBJ2-2; unclear D gene. The V and J ends lost 6 bases and 5 bases respectively, with 10 bases between them. The CDR3 contains 13 residues. Germline V CDR1 and CDR2: ENHRY, SYGVKD. The CDR3 here is CAISDSPTGELFF. The CDR3 nucleotides read TGTGCCATCAGCGATAGCCCGACCGGGGAGCTGTTTTTT.

The chain has TRBV12-3 or TRBV12-4 and TRBJ1-1; no definite D call. Trimming stripped 7 bases from V and 2 bases from J, with 14 bases between. This CDR3 is 14 amino acids long. CDR3 amino acids: CASTQERLNTEAFF. The CDR3 DNA reads as TGTGCCAGCACCCAGGAGAGGCTTAACACTGAAGCTTTCTTT.

This clonotype showed up just a few times. The chain employs TRBV11-1 and TRBJ2-3; the match to TRBD2 covers 10 bases. V lost 5 bases to trimming and J lost 6 bases; unmatched junction nucleotides: 8. The CDR3 runs to 15 residues. The V gene's germline CDR1 is SGHAT and CDR2 FQDESV (reference sequence). CDR3 nucleotide sequence: TGTGCCAGCAGCCCCCAGACTAGCGGGTCGGATACGCAGTATTTT. Protein: CASSPQTSGSDTQYF.

This chain connects TRBV4-2 to TRBJ2-2; TRBD1 aligns across 7 bases. V shed 3 bases and J 0 bases; nucleotides not matched to a gene: 10. The germline V gene has CDR1 LGHNA and CDR2 YNFKEQ. The CDR3 loop spans 18 amino acids. Here the CDR3 reads CASSQSSPGQTNTGELFF. The CDR3 DNA sequence: TGTGCCAGCAGCCAGTCCAGTCCGGGACAGACGAACACCGGGGAGCTGTTTTTT.

This clonotype has a count of ten or more. The chain employs TRBV7-9 and TRBJ2-7; 11 bases fit TRBD2. V gave up 5 bases and J gave up 1 base; unmatched junction bases: 4. CDR1 is SEHNR and CDR2 is FQNEAQ in the germline V gene (reference sequence). This CDR3 region has 15 residues. The CDR3 loop is CASSRRTSGSYEQYF. The CDR3 nucleotides read TGTGCCAGCAGCCGGCGGACTAGCGGGTCCTACGAGCAGTACTTC. The full variable domain, completed using reference TRBV7-9 and TRBJ2-7, is DTGVSQNPRHKITKRGQNVTFRCDPISEHNRLYWYRQTLGQGPEFLTYFQNEAQLEKSRLLSDRFSAERPKGSFSTLEIQRTEQGDSAMYLCASSRRTSGSYEQYFGPGTRLTVT.

This clonotype was seen repeatedly, ten times or more. The chain employs TRBV11-3 and TRBJ2-2; no clear D gene. With 4 bases removed from V and 5 bases from J, the gap between germline ends came to 5 bases. The CDR3 contains 12 residues. CDR1 and CDR2 (germline): SGHNT, YENEEA. The CDR3 coding sequence is TGTGCCAGCAGCTCCCGGACCGGGGAGCTGTTTTTT. Encoded protein: CASSSRTGELFF.

This clonotype was observed a handful of times. V and J are TRBV7-8 and TRBJ1-1; a weak D match, TRBD1 (5 bases). Germline CDR1 is SGHVS and CDR2 is FQNEAQ. CDR3 length equals 14 residues. Trimming pared 3 bases from V and 8 bases from J, leaving 16 bases between. Written as DNA, the CDR3 is TGTGCCAGCAGCTTGTTCCAGGGCTTAACGGAAGCTTTCTTT. Translated, it gives CASSLFQGLTEAFF.

The genes are TRBV29-1 and TRBJ2-7, with TRBD1 identical over 7 bases. J gave up 7 bases and V 4 bases, and 13 bases lay outside the gene matches. This CDR3 is 14 amino acids long. Germline CDR1 and CDR2: SQVTM and ANQGSEA. CDR3 in DNA: TGCAGCGTTGGCTTTACAGGGGCCACTACGGAGCAGTACTTC. It encodes CSVGFTGATTEQYF.

The gene calls are TRBV9 and TRBJ2-3; TRBD1 matches 10 bases. This CDR3 comprises 15 residues. Germline V gene lookup returns CDR1 SGDLS and CDR2 YYNGEE. With V trimmed by 4 bases and J by 0 bases, 2 bases remained unmatched. CDR3 protein: CASSLDRGSTDTQYF. In DNA, the CDR3 is TGTGCCAGCAGCTTGGACAGGGGGAGCACAGATACGCAGTATTTT. Using reference TRBV9 and TRBJ2-3 for the parts outside the CDR3, the full variable domain is DSGVTQTPKHLITATGQRVTLRCSPRSGDLSVYWYQQSLDQGLQFLIQYYNGEERAKGNILERFSAQQFPDLHSELNLSSLELGDSALYFCASSLDRGSTDTQYFGPGTRLTVL.

This clonotype occurred a few times. The chain employs TRBV2 and TRBJ2-5, with D maybe TRBD2 (5 bases). V shed 0 bases and J shed 2 bases, with 13 bases lying between them. Germline CDR1 reads SNHLY; CDR2 reads FYNNEI. The CDR3 sequence is 16 residues long. In DNA, the CDR3 is TGTGCCAGCAGTGAAGCGAGGGCGGGCGGTCAAGAGACCCAGTACTTC. Encoded protein: CASSEARAGGQETQYF.

The V gene is TRBV29-1, the J gene TRBJ2-3; D is possibly TRBD1 (6 bases). Between the trimmed V and J ends, which lost 7 bases and 2 bases, there was a span of 16 bases. CDR3 size: 14 residues. The germline V gene has CDR1 SQVTM and CDR2 ANQGSEA. The CDR3 is CSGRDKFSTDTQYF. The CDR3 region has the DNA TGCAGCGGCCGGGACAAGTTTTCCACAGATACGCAGTATTTT.

The rearrangement links TRBV4-3 to TRBJ2-1; D ambiguous. CDR3 length equals 13 residues. Per germline, CDR1 LGHNA and CDR2 YSLEER. The V end lost 0 bases, the J end lost 5 bases, and 5 bases lay between the germline ends. CDR3 residues: CASSQDRNNEQFF. The CDR3 DNA follows: TGCGCCAGCAGCCAAGACCGGAACAATGAGCAGTTCTTC.

This clonotype showed up many times. The chain is built from TRBV19 and TRBJ2-3; weak D call: TRBD2 (6 bases). The CDR3 has 15 residues. The germline gives CDR1 LNHDA, CDR2 SQIVND (reference sequence). V lost 0 bases and J lost 4, with 11 bases in between. CDR3 residues: CASSIDGGNADTQYF. The DNA for the CDR3 is TGTGCCAGTAGTATAGACGGCGGGAACGCAGATACGCAGTATTTT.

This clonotype was recorded many times. The rearrangement links TRBV19 to TRBJ2-3; D unresolved. The CDR3 extends over 15 amino acids. The germline CDR1 and CDR2 sequences are LNHDA and SQIVND (reference sequence). The V end lost 5 bases, the J end lost 2 bases, and 14 bases lay between the germline ends. The CDR3 region has the DNA TGTGCCAGTAGTTCCCTCGGAAGATACACAGATACGCAGTATTTT. Its translation is CASSSLGRYTDTQYF.